The 5 T cell receptor beta chains below were found in one sample sequenced in a study of Graves' ophthalmopathy and Graves' hyperthyroidism. The TCR beta CDR3 regions underwent amplification from RNA transcripts. Amplification began with first-round RT-PCR using HTBI primers, then second-round multiplex PCR was performed. Via MiXCR, TCRdb re-called the multiplex PCR reads, giving one row per CDR3 protein. The sample has hundreds of thousands of distinct CDR3 sequences, 22% seen once; the top ten hold approximately 6.5%. The specimen was peripheral blood. The source of these receptors is a woman aged 18-29 years with stable Graves' hyperthyroidism. Some clones in this sample may be carry-over from other donors' samples.

Ten or more counts support this clonotype. The J gene is TRBJ2-7, the V gene TRBV11-2, with TRBD2 matching over 13 bases. Per the germline V gene, CDR1 is SGHAT and CDR2 is FQNNGV. The CDR3 runs 17 residues. Trimming at V came to 6 bases and at J to 4 bases, leaving 12 bases not matched to a gene. The CDR3 DNA reads as TGTGCCAGCAGTCGTCCGTCCGGGACTAGCGGGATTTACGAGCAGTACTTC. Protein: CASSRPSGTSGIYEQYF.

This clonotype was seen more than once but under ten times. The chain joins TRBV5-1 to TRBJ2-5; 13 bases map to TRBD2. Germline CDR1 and CDR2: SGHRS and YFSETQ. J lost 2 bases, V lost 4 bases, and 8 bases had no gene match. CDR3 size: 17 residues. CDR3: CASSPRRGLAGQETQYF. CDR3 coding DNA: TGCGCCAGCAGCCCTAGACGGGGACTAGCGGGACAAGAGACCCAGTACTTC. The full variable domain, in which reference TRBV5-1 and TRBJ2-5 provide the parts outside the CDR3, is KAGVTQTPRYLIKTRGQQVTLSCSPISGHRSVSWYQQTPGQGLQFLFEYFSETQRNKGNFPGRFSGRQFSNSRSEMNVSTLELGDSALYLCASSPRRGLAGQETQYFGPGTRLLVL.

In its sample, this clonotype was seen a few times. This sequence joins TRBV5-1 and TRBJ1-6; D is uncertain. Germline V gene lookup returns CDR1 SGHRS and CDR2 YFSETQ. Between the trimmed V and J ends, which lost 3 bases and 3 bases, there was a span of 19 bases. The CDR3 is made up of 18 amino acids. The DNA of the CDR3 is TGCGCCAGCAGCTCCAACCCGACGCGCCAACTCTATAATTCACCCCTCCACTTT. It is translated as CASSSNPTRQLYNSPLHF.

Points on this clonotype: This may stem from a read error, because a much larger clone lies one nucleotide away. The rearrangement joins TRBV24-1 to TRBJ2-7; D unresolved. From germline, CDR1 is KGHDR and CDR2 SFDVKD. The CDR3 extends over 11 amino acids. Trimming pared 3 bases from V and 3 bases from J, leaving 2 bases between. The CDR3: CATSDGYEQYF. The CDR3 bases are TGTGCCACCAGTGATGGCTACGAGCAGTACTTC.

This clonotype was observed many times. This chain connects TRBV19 to TRBJ2-2; no firm D call. Germline V gives CDR1 LNHDA, CDR2 SQIVND (reference sequence). CDR3 size: 15 residues. With 5 bases removed from V and 1 base from J, the gap between germline ends came to 11 bases. The chain's CDR3 is CASSPKSENTGELFF. The DNA for the CDR3 is TGTGCCAGTAGTCCTAAATCGGAGAACACCGGGGAGCTGTTTTTT.